This T cell receptor (beta chain) comes out of a study of T cell responses to AZD1222 COVID-19 vaccine. The method was immunoSEQ multiplex PCR; TCRdb's version includes in-frame clones alone and lacks a portion of them. The profile shows 160,000 or so clones, 92% of them singletons. The V gene's germline CDR1 is LNHDA and CDR2 SQIVND (reference sequence). Trimming removed 3 bases from V and 8 bases from J, with 10 bases in between. The CDR3 spans 12 residues. The clonotype originates from an adult who received the AZD1222 COVID-19 vaccine. The chain uses TRBV19 and TRBJ1-2, with D unclear. The source material was peripheral blood, sampled 28 days after the second AZD1222 dose. CDR3 in amino acids: CASSMGGRGYTF. The CDR3 bases are TGTGCCAGTAGTATGGGAGGGCGCGGCTACACCTTC. Together with reference TRBV19 and TRBJ1-2, the CDR3 gives the full variable domain: DGGITQSPKYLFRKEGQNVTLSCEQNLNHDAMYWYRQDPGQGLRLIYYSQIVNDFQKGDIAEGYSVSREKKESFPLTVTSAQKNPTAFYLCASSMGGRGYTFGSGTRLTVV.